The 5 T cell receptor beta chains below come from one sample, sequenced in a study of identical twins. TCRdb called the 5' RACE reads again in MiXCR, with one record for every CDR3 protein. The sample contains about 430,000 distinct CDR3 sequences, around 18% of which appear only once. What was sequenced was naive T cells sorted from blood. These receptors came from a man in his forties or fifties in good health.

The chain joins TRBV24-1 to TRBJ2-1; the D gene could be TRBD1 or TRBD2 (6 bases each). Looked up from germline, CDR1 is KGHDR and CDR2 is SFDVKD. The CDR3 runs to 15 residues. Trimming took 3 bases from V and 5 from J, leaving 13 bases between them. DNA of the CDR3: TGTGCCACCAGTGATCCCCCCGGGGGCCACAATGAGCAGTTCTTC. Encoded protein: CATSDPPGGHNEQFF.

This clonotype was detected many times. CDR3 sequence (DNA): TGCGCCAGCAGACACGACGGGATAACCGGGGAGCTGTTTTTT. Protein product: CASRHDGITGELFF. V usage is TRBV5-1 and J usage is TRBJ2-2; tentatively, D is TRBD2 (5 bases). CDR3 length equals 14 residues. The germline V gene has CDR1 SGHRS and CDR2 YFSETQ. The germline V and J ends were trimmed by 5 bases and 5 bases, with 13 bases remaining between them.

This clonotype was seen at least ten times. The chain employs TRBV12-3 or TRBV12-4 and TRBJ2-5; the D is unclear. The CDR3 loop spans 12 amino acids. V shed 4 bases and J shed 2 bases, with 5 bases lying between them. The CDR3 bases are TGTGCCAGCAGTTCCCCACAAGAGACCCAGTACTTC. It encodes CASSSPQETQYF.

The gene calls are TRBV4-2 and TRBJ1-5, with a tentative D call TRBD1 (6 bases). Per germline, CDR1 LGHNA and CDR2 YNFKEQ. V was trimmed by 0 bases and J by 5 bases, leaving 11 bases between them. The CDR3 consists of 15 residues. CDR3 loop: CASSQDQGRDQPQHF. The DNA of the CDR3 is TGTGCCAGCAGCCAAGATCAGGGGCGCGATCAGCCCCAGCATTTT.

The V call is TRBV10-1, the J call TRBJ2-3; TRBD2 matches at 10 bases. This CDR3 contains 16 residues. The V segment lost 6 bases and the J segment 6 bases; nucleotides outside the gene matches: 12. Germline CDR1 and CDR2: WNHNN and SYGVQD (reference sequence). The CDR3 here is CASSEGLAGGQDTQYF. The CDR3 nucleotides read TGCGCCAGCAGCGAAGGGTTAGCGGGGGGCCAGGATACGCAGTATTTT.